The present T cell receptor (beta chain) was sequenced within a study of cytomegalovirus exposure and HLA in healthy donors. When sampled, the donors appeared nominally healthy, though they likely had unrecorded immune exposures. 13 Jbeta primers and 60 Vbeta primers were used for the PCR. Measured with immunoSEQ multiplex PCR; TCRdb has only the in-frame clones, and not every one. In the table there are 150,000 to 200,000 clones, about three quarters of which are singletons. Germline CDR1 is SGHRS and CDR2 is YFSETQ. The J segment lost 1 base and the V segment lost 2 bases, leaving 11 bases of the junction unmatched. The CDR3 runs to 17 residues.

This TCR was sampled from a middle-aged man in good health and CMV-seronegative. Sequences were obtained from PBMCs. The chain has TRBV5-1 and TRBJ2-5, with 7 bases lining up with TRBD1. This CDR3 is CASSLVRTGEIQETQYF. CDR3 sequence (DNA): TGCGCCAGCAGCTTAGTCCGGACAGGAGAAATCCAAGAGACCCAGTACTTC.